This TCR beta chain is from a study of blood T cells in healthy people across ages (dated by TCRdb to about 2015). For the wider study: In model experiments, roughly one uniquely barcoded TCR beta cDNA molecule per two T cells was captured by template switching. Donors were grouped into four age groups: young (average roughly 15 years), middle-aged (roughly 40), aged (over 55) and long-lived (just over 80). Two additional independent replicas of 1 million unique cDNA reads from the same blood draw were analyzed for two donors (one aged 18 to 29 and one aged 80 or older). Donors of different ages were randomly distributed across sequencing lanes to avoid experimental bias. To track age-related changes in TCR beta repertoire diversity, the study relied on deep sequencing normalized with unique cDNA molecular identifiers.

Notes on this clonotype: The antigen it recognizes is unknown. Base qualities are missing; no much larger clone stands one base away.

Broader findings and caveats from the paper: Total diversity estimates from one million sequenced T cells were considered lower bounds and underestimates. Compared with the aged group, more naive CD4+ T cells, fewer expanded clones and increased TCR diversity were shown by the long-lived group, suggesting age selection. Bulk unsorted PBMC profiling prevented conclusive comparison of naive and antigen-experienced compartments. Observed TCR beta diversity correlated strongly with the percentage of naive T cells measured by flow cytometry. Because donor CMV infection status was unknown, age-related changes in expanded clonotypes were potentially confounded. As age increased, observed TCR beta diversity per million T cells dropped in a roughly linear way, and a significant reduction was already evident by age 40.

The CDR3 runs 14 amino acids, cysteine and phenylalanine included. Only the CDR3 portion is preserved as DNA: 42 bases, with reading frame beginning at the first base. V is cut by 7 bases and J by 5 bases, and the space between the germline ends is 14 bases. Via the germline V gene, CDR1 is LGHNT and CDR2 FRNRAP. The 35 to 40 donors, aged about 6 to 95 years, were systemically healthy Caucasian individuals from Russia. Each donor gave approximately 10 milliliters of peripheral blood, collected into EDTA-treated Vacutainer tubes. Ficoll-Paque density-gradient centrifugation was used to isolate PBMCs, with at least 7 million obtained per sample. Total RNA was extracted from PBMCs with Trizol reagent, with at least 6 micrograms obtained per sample. Naive CD45RAhigh/CD27high T cell percentages were measured by flow cytometry on a PBMC aliquot from every donor. Library preparation was by 5' RACE. TCRdb lists the instrument as Illumina HiSeq 2500. A second about 6 to 11 cycle PCR used a sample-barcoded 5' primer and a J-beta primer mix. A template-switch 5' adaptor carrying 12 random nucleotides introduced a unique molecular identifier onto each TCR beta cDNA molecule. Each sample yielded at least 2.5 million CDR3-containing paired-end reads. First-strand cDNA synthesis was performed from all RNA using the Mint cDNA synthesis kit, with priming by a TRBC-specific oligonucleotide. All cDNA was treated with uracil-DNA glycosylase and then went through a first 18-cycle PCR with the universal primers M1SS and BC2_uni_R. In the authors' own workflow: For normalization, 1 million high-quality reads were randomly selected from each sample, with every read carrying a distinct molecular identifier. Instead of being binned into consensus sequences, reads with shared molecular identifiers were discarded. MiTCR, set to a Q25 quality threshold and the strictest error-elimination algorithm, was used for CDR3 identification, clonotype clustering and error correction. A nonparametric unseen species model using Euler transformation provided a lower-bound estimate of total TCR beta diversity. Using fastp trimming at Q25 and MiXCR clonotype assembly, TCRdb reanalyzed the public sequencing data and kept in-frame beta chains. All rows with the same CDR3 protein become a single entry with the most common DNA and genes. The V and J calls come from TCRdb's annotation, not from the publication. Here the sample has 720,000 or so distinct CDR3 sequences; roughly two fifths occur a single time. The ten largest clones take up 25% to 35% of the sample.

This sequence uses TRBV12-5 and TRBJ2-2; TRBD2 might be the D gene, on 5 matching bases. The clonotype originates from a man older than 75 in good health. Material: blood. The DNA is TGTGCTAGTGCCCTCGGGGTCGGGACCGGGGAGCTGTTTTTT. It specifies CASALGVGTGELFF.